The 13 T cell receptor beta chains below all came from one sample that was sequenced in a study of cytomegalovirus exposure and HLA in healthy donors. The PCR ran on 60 Vbeta and 13 Jbeta primers. Data came from immunoSEQ multiplex PCR; TCRdb stores just in-frame clones and leaves some out. The sample has under 250,000 clones, approximately 83% seen once. Material for sequencing was PBMCs. These receptors came from a boy between 2 and 15 years old in good health and CMV-seronegative.

The chain joins TRBV27 to TRBJ1-1, with a weak D call TRBD1 (5 bases). This CDR3 contains 13 residues. Germline V gives CDR1 MNHEY, CDR2 SMNVEV (reference sequence). Between the trimmed V and J ends, which lost 6 bases and 4 bases, there was a span of 12 bases. The CDR3 DNA sequence: TGTGCCAGCAGCCAGCAGGGAACCACTGAAGCTTTCTTT. Protein: CASSQQGTTEAFF.

The V gene is TRBV7-9, the J gene TRBJ2-5; TRBD2 matches 14 bases. The CDR3 consists of 17 residues. Germline V lookup: CDR1 SEHNR, CDR2 FQNEAQ (reference sequence). Trimming removed 4 bases from V and 5 bases from J; junction bases left unmatched: 9. The CDR3 loop reads CASSSRLAGGLQETQYF. CDR3 DNA sequence: TGTGCCAGCAGCTCCAGACTAGCGGGGGGGCTACAGGAGACCCAGTACTTC.

The chain links TRBV6-5 to TRBJ1-2; TRBD1 matches at 7 bases. V gave up 6 bases and J gave up 5 bases; unmatched junction bases: 9. Germline V gene data show CDR1 as MNHEY and CDR2 as SVGAGI. The CDR3 is made up of 14 amino acids. The CDR3 DNA is TGTGCCAGCAGCTACCGGACAGGCAATTATGGCTACACCTTC. It translates to CASSYRTGNYGYTF.

Note on this clone: The same CDR3 can be traced to other DNA sequences in this sample. V gene TRBV18 combines with J gene TRBJ1-3; 7 bases map to TRBD1. Germline V gives CDR1 KGHSH, CDR2 LQKENI. V lost 3 bases and J lost 0; bases outside the gene matches: 2. This CDR3 is built from 15 residues. The CDR3 here is CASSPGQSSGNTIYF. In DNA form, the CDR3 reads TGTGCCAGCTCACCGGGACAGAGCTCTGGAAACACCATATATTTT. The variable domain in full, with the rest retrieved from reference TRBV18 and TRBJ1-3, is NAGVMQNPRHLVRRRGQEARLRCSPMKGHSHVYWYRQLPEEGLKFMVYLQKENIIDESGMPKERFSAEFPKEGPSILRIQQVVRGDSAAYFCASSPGQSSGNTIYFGEGSWLTVV.

The rearrangement uses TRBV5-1 and TRBJ2-3, with D possibly TRBD2 on 6 matching bases. Germline V gene data show CDR1 as SGHRS and CDR2 as YFSETQ. V gave up 1 base and J gave up 3 bases, with 12 bases separating them. There are 15 residues in the CDR3. CDR3 coding DNA: TGCGCCAGCAGCTTGAACTCACTAGCAACAGATACGCAGTATTTT. Translating it yields CASSLNSLATDTQYF.

J is TRBJ1-1 and V is TRBV5-6; TRBD1 agrees at 7 bases. This CDR3 region has 15 residues. Per the germline V gene, CDR1 is SGHDT and CDR2 is YYEEEE. The trim removed 1 base at V and 3 bases at J, leaving 6 bases unmatched. The CDR3 here is CASSLIRQGDTEAFF. The CDR3 coding sequence is TGTGCCAGCAGCTTGATCCGACAGGGAGACACTGAAGCTTTCTTT.

The rearrangement uses TRBV1 and TRBJ2-1; the table's D call of TRBD2 was not tested on the DNA. TRBV1 is designated a pseudogene. This CDR3 comprises 16 residues. Here the CDR3 reads CTQGPEGLAGHNEQFF. CDR3 bases: TGCACTCAAGGCCCTGAGGGACTAGCGGGTCACAATGAGCAGTTCTTC.

CDR3 loop: CAWNREFSGTGELFF. CDR3 DNA: TGTGCCTGGAATCGAGAGTTCTCCGGGACCGGGGAGCTGTTTTTT. The chain uses TRBV30 and TRBJ2-2, with D unclear. V was pared by 4 bases and J by 5 bases, with 17 bases between. Germline loops: CDR1 GTSNPN, CDR2 SVGIG (reference sequence). The CDR3 has 15 residues. Full variable domain (rest looked up from reference TRBV30 and TRBJ2-2): SQTIHQWPATLVQPVGSPLSLECTVEGTSNPNLYWYRQAAGRGLQLLFYSVGIGQISSEVPQNLSASRPQDRQFILSSKKLLLSDSGFYLCAWNREFSGTGELFFGEGSRLTVL.

V is TRBV29-1 and J is TRBJ2-1; D might be TRBD1 (5 bases). Germline V gene lookup returns CDR1 SQVTM and CDR2 ANQGSEA. The CDR3 covers 13 residues. The germline V and J ends were trimmed by 3 bases and 6 bases, with 12 bases remaining between them. The CDR3 is CSVDIRVGNEQFF. The DNA for the CDR3 is TGCAGCGTTGATATCAGGGTTGGCAATGAGCAGTTCTTC.

The chain uses TRBV29-1 and TRBJ2-1, with D possibly being TRBD2 (7 bases). V lost 7 bases to trimming and J lost 6 bases, with 16 bases between them. The CDR3 has 13 residues. CDR1 and CDR2 from the germline V gene are SQVTM and ANQGSEA. This chain's CDR3 is CSALGGGRNEQFF. CDR3 DNA sequence: TGCAGCGCCCTGGGAGGGGGTCGCAATGAGCAGTTCTTC.

There are a few counts of this clone. The rearrangement links TRBV6-5 to TRBJ2-7; 11 bases are a match to TRBD1. Trimming cost V 6 bases and J 3 bases; bases outside gene matches: 1. Germline CDR1 MNHEY, CDR2 SVGAGI. The CDR3 totals 13 residues. In DNA, the CDR3 is TGTGCCAGCAGGGGGACAGGGGGCTACGAGCAGTACTTC. It codes for CASRGTGGYEQYF.

The chain has TRBV29-1 and TRBJ2-7; 10 bases map to TRBD1. Losses at the gene ends were 5 bases for V and 3 bases for J; bases not matched to a gene: 7. There are 14 residues in the CDR3. The germline gives CDR1 SQVTM, CDR2 ANQGSEA. CDR3 DNA: TGCAGCGTTACTCCGGGGACAGGGGACTACGAGCAGTACTTC. It encodes CSVTPGTGDYEQYF.

V usage is TRBV19 and J usage is TRBJ1-2, with 8 bases fitting TRBD1. The CDR3 runs to 13 residues. Germline V CDR1 and CDR2: LNHDA, SQIVND (reference sequence). The V gene end was trimmed by 6 bases and the J gene end by 4 bases; junction bases not matched to a gene: 4. CDR3 bases: TGTGCCAGTAGCCGGACAGGGATCTATGGCTACACCTTC. Translated, it gives CASSRTGIYGYTF.